This T cell receptor beta chain was sequenced for a study of control samples from healthy donors and cancer patients. The CDR3 consists of 18 residues. CDR1 is MNHEY and CDR2 is SVGEGT in the germline V gene. V shed 2 bases and J 6 bases; nucleotides not matched to a gene: 14. The protocol was immunoSEQ multiplex PCR, while the TCRdb copy is restricted to in-frame clones and leaves out a portion. In the table there are approximately 150,000 clones, around nine tenths of which are singletons. The receptor's source is a woman aged 25 to 39 in good health. The chain is built from TRBV6-2 or TRBV6-3 and TRBJ2-7; 12 bases are shared with TRBD2. Sequencing used blood. The CDR3 loop reads CASSYLGLAGPRYFEQYF. In DNA form, the CDR3 reads TGTGCCAGCAGTTACCTCGGACTAGCGGGACCCCGCTATTTCGAGCAGTACTTC.